Following are 18 T cell receptor beta chains from one sample sequenced in a study of T-cell memory formation after mild COVID-19. TCRdb passed the 5' RACE reads through MiXCR, listing each CDR3 protein once. The sample has around 340,000 distinct CDR3 sequences; roughly an eighth are singletons. Sequenced input: PBMCs or a T cell subset sorted from them (not recorded which). These receptors all stem from a man aged 18 to 30 who had mild COVID-19 (a few samples of this study predate the infection). Cell type and time point are not known.

The chain couples TRBV9 to TRBJ1-1; D is unclear. Germline assignment: CDR1 SGDLS and CDR2 YYNGEE. The CDR3 has 12 amino acids. Trimming cost V 4 bases and J 5 bases, with 9 bases left between them. CDR3 sequence: CASSSLATEAFF. CDR3 DNA sequence: TGTGCCAGCAGCTCCCTCGCGACTGAAGCTTTCTTT.

This clonotype was recorded a few times. V usage is TRBV7-2 and J usage is TRBJ1-2; a possible D gene is TRBD1 (6 bases). Trimming left V 4 bases short and J 4 bases short, with 13 bases between. The CDR3 spans 14 residues. Germline V CDR1 and CDR2: SGHTA, FQGNSA. The CDR3 is CASSSRTAFYGYTF. The CDR3 DNA reads as TGTGCCAGCAGCTCCCGGACAGCCTTCTATGGCTACACCTTC.

The J gene is TRBJ2-7, the V gene TRBV6-5; 10 bases map to TRBD2. The CDR3 is 15 residues long. Germline CDR1 and CDR2: MNHEY and SVGAGI. Unmatched junction bases numbered 6, after V lost 5 bases and J lost 2 bases. In DNA, the CDR3 is TGTGCCAGCAGTAGAGATAGCGGGGGGACCTACGAGCAGTACTTC. It encodes CASSRDSGGTYEQYF.

This clonotype was recorded a few times. V and J are TRBV5-1 and TRBJ1-1; no firm D call. This CDR3 contains 14 residues. Per germline, CDR1 SGHRS and CDR2 YFSETQ. V gave up 4 bases and J gave up 2 bases, with 12 bases separating them. In DNA form, the CDR3 reads TGCGCCAGCAGCCCGAGGACGGATAACACTGAAGCTTTCTTT. Its protein is CASSPRTDNTEAFF.

This clonotype turned up a few times. The CDR3 sequence is CASSYGGIYEQYF. The CDR3 region has the DNA TGTGCCAGCAGTTACGGCGGTATCTACGAGCAGTACTTC. This rearrangement joins TRBV6-5 to TRBJ2-7; D unclear. Germline loops: CDR1 MNHEY, CDR2 SVGAGI. V shed 2 bases and J shed 3 bases, with 8 bases lying between them. The CDR3 totals 13 residues.

This clonotype was found many times. This sequence joins TRBV28 and TRBJ1-1; 7 bases match TRBD1. The V and J ends lost 4 bases and 6 bases, in that order; junction bases with no gene match: 11. The CDR3 spans 15 residues. The germline V gene has CDR1 MDHEN and CDR2 SYDVKM. The CDR3 DNA sequence: TGTGCCAGCAGTTCGCTCACAGGGGAAAACTCTGAAGCTTTCTTT. Amino acid sequence: CASSSLTGENSEAFF.

There are many counts of this clonotype. The gene calls are TRBV11-2 and TRBJ2-3; unclear D gene. V was pared by 7 bases and J by 2 bases, with 7 bases between. The CDR3 consists of 12 residues. Germline loops: CDR1 SGHAT, CDR2 FQNNGV. The CDR3 region is CASTLYTDTQYF. The CDR3 bases are TGTGCCAGCACCCTTTACACAGATACGCAGTATTTT.

The chain is built from TRBV29-1 and TRBJ2-3, with a tentative D call TRBD1 (5 bases). This CDR3 spans 14 amino acids. Per germline, CDR1 SQVTM and CDR2 ANQGSEA. Trimming took 4 bases from V and 2 from J, leaving 13 bases between them. CDR3: CSVVRGSITDTQYF. The CDR3 region has the DNA TGCAGCGTTGTTAGGGGCTCGATCACAGATACGCAGTATTTT.

The chain is built from TRBV6-2 or TRBV6-3 and TRBJ2-3; the D is unclear. The CDR3 sequence is 9 residues long. The V and J ends lost 11 bases and 11 bases respectively, with 11 bases between them. Germline V gene data show CDR1 as MNHEY and CDR2 as SVGEGT. This CDR3 is CARLQVQYF. In nucleotides, the CDR3 is TGTGCCCGACTTCAGGTGCAGTATTTT.

This clonotype was counted at least ten times. V gene TRBV4-3 combines with J gene TRBJ1-3; D may be TRBD1 (6 bases). The V gene lost 2 bases and the J gene lost 0 bases, with 17 bases spanning the gap. The CDR3 contains 18 residues. Germline CDR1 is LGHNA and CDR2 is YSLEER. CDR3 in amino acids: CASSQRDTVFPSGNTIYF. CDR3 sequence (DNA): TGCGCCAGCAGCCAAAGGGACACGGTCTTTCCCTCTGGAAACACCATATATTTT.

This clonotype was detected many times. The chain is built from TRBV28 and TRBJ1-2, with 10 positions matching TRBD1. Trimming removed 6 bases from V and 6 bases from J; junction bases left unmatched: 4. There are 13 residues in the CDR3. Germline CDR1 is MDHEN and CDR2 is SYDVKM. The CDR3 is CASRQTGGHGYTF. In DNA, the CDR3 is TGTGCCAGCAGGCAGACAGGGGGCCATGGCTACACCTTC.

The V and J genes are TRBV3-1 and TRBJ1-3, with D unresolved. Germline values: CDR1 LGHDT, CDR2 YNNKEL (reference sequence). V shed 0 bases and J shed 0 bases, with 6 bases lying between them. The CDR3 covers 15 residues. The CDR3 nucleotides are TGTGCCAGCAGCCAAGATACGGTCTCTGGAAACACCATATATTTT. Protein: CASSQDTVSGNTIYF.

This clonotype was seen a handful of times. The rearrangement uses TRBV20-1 and TRBJ2-5, with D perhaps TRBD1 or TRBD2 (5 bases each). Germline V gives CDR1 DFQATT, CDR2 SNEGSKA (reference sequence). The V end lost 3 bases, the J end lost 4 bases, and 15 bases lay between the germline ends. The CDR3 is 14 amino acids. This CDR3 reads CSASPRDLGETQYF. CDR3 bases: TGCAGTGCTAGCCCCCGGGACCTCGGAGAGACCCAGTACTTC.

This clonotype was counted at least ten times. V and J are TRBV7-2 and TRBJ1-5, with D possibly TRBD1 on 5 matching bases. Trimming removed 0 bases from V and 7 bases from J, with 7 bases in between. The CDR3 consists of 13 residues. Germline CDR1 and CDR2: SGHTA and FQGNSA. CDR3 bases: TGTGCCAGCAGCTTAGCGGGGGAACAGCCCCAGCATTTT. As protein: CASSLAGEQPQHF.

The chain carries TRBV12-3 or TRBV12-4 and TRBJ2-1, with TRBD2 as a possible D gene (6 bases). This CDR3 region has 15 residues. V was shortened by 0 bases and J by 7 bases, with 13 bases between the two germline ends. The DNA of the CDR3 is TGTGCCAGCAGTTTAGCCCGGGCCGCGGGAAATGAGCAGTTCTTC. Protein sequence: CASSLARAAGNEQFF.

The chain uses TRBV28 and TRBJ1-2; 9 positions match TRBD1. The J segment lost 8 bases and the V segment lost 8 bases, leaving 9 bases of the junction unmatched. The CDR3 has 13 amino acids. Looked up from germline, CDR1 is MDHEN and CDR2 is SYDVKM. CDR3 in amino acids: CASASQGAGGYTF. CDR3 DNA: TGTGCCAGCGCCTCACAGGGGGCAGGAGGCTACACCTTC.

The genes are TRBV11-2 and TRBJ1-4, with TRBD1 matching over 9 bases. Unmatched junction bases numbered 10, after V lost 5 bases and J lost 3 bases. Germline CDR1 and CDR2: SGHAT and FQNNGV. This CDR3 spans 17 amino acids. DNA for the CDR3: TGTGCCAGCAGCCTTACTCTGGGACAGGGAGCTAATGAAAAACTGTTTTTT. Translation gives CASSLTLGQGANEKLFF.

This clonotype was recorded a few times. The chain joins TRBV5-1 to TRBJ1-5, with D possibly TRBD1 on 5 matching bases. Trimming pared 0 bases from V and 9 bases from J, leaving 16 bases between. The germline CDR1 and CDR2 sequences are SGHRS and YFSETQ. This CDR3 comprises 15 residues. In nucleotides, the CDR3 is TGCGCCAGCAGCTTGGCGCCAGGGTCCCGGGGGCCCCAGCATTTT. Residues: CASSLAPGSRGPQHF.